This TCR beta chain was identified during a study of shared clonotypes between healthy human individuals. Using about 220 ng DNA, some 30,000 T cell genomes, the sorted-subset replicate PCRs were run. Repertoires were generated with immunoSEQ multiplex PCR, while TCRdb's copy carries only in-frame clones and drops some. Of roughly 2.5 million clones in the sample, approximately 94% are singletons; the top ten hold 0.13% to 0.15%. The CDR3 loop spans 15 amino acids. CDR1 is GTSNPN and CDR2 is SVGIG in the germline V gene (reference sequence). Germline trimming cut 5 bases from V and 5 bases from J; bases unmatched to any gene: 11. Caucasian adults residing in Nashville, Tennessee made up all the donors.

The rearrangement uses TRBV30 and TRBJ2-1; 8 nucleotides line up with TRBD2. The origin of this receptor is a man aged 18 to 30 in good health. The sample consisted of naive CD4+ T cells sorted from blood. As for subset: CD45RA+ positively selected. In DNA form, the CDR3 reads TGTGCCTGGTCGGGTAGCGGGATTCTCCACAATGAGCAGTTCTTC. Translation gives CAWSGSGILHNEQFF.